This entry describes one T cell receptor beta chain. Its antigen remains unknown. The primer mix had 60 Vbeta and 13 Jbeta primers. Sequencing used immunoSEQ multiplex PCR; TCRdb keeps in-frame clones, though not all of them. The sample consists of about 170,000 clones, roughly four fifths of them appearing once. The sample is drawn from a study of cytomegalovirus exposure and HLA in healthy donors. The study, taken as a whole, reports: In a later analysis, at a false discovery rate of 0.05, 17,000 or so TCR beta sequences were associated with HLA alleles. Trimming of TCR beta V- and J-genes showed a link, identified in a later analysis, to a missense DCLRE1C variant.

CDR1 SGDLS and CDR2 YYNGEE come from the germline V gene. CDR3 length equals 17 residues. After removal of 4 bases from V and 7 bases from J, the junction contained 11 bases not matched to a gene. Sequenced material: PBMCs. This TCR derives from a woman aged 25 to 39 in good health and CMV-seropositive. The rearrangement uses TRBV9 and TRBJ2-1; 13 bases are a match to TRBD2. CDR3 nucleotides: TGTGCCAGCAGCCTTTTAAGGACTAGCGGGAGTGGAAATGAGCAGTTCTTC. Translating it yields CASSLLRTSGSGNEQFF.